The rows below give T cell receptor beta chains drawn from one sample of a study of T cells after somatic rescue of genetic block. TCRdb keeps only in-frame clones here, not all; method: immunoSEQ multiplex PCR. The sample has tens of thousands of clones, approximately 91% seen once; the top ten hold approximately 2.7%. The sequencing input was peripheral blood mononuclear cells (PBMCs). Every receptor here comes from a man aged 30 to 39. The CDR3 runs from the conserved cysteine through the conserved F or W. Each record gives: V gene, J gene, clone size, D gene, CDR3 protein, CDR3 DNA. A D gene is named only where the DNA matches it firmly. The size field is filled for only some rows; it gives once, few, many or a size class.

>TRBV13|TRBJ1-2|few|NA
CASSLGRGPYGYTF
TGTGCCAGCAGCTTAGGCAGGGGACCTTATGGCTACACCTTC
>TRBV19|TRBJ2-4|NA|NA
CASSTIHKNIQYF
TGTGCCAGTAGTACGATACACAAAAACATTCAGTACTTC
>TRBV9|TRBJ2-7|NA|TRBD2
CASSVSGSHEQYF
TGTGCCAGCAGCGTGAGCGGGAGCCACGAGCAGTACTTC
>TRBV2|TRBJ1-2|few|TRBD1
CALGQGYGYTF
TGTGCCCTTGGACAGGGGTATGGCTACACCTTC
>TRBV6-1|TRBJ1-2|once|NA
CASAYRGGGYTF
TGTGCCAGCGCATATCGGGGCGGAGGCTACACCTTC
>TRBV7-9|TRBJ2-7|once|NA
CASSLGRGSSYEQYF
TGTGCCAGCAGCTTGGGTCGGGGGAGCTCCTACGAGCAGTACTTC
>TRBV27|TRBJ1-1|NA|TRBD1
CASSVQGQANTEAFF
TGTGCCAGCAGTGTCCAGGGACAGGCGAACACTGAAGCTTTCTTT
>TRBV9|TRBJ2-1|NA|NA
CASSVVADSYNEQFF
TGTGCCAGCAGCGTAGTTGCGGACTCCTACAATGAGCAGTTCTTC
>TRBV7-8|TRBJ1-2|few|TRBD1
CASSPTGGYGYTF
TGTGCCAGCAGCCCGACAGGGGGCTATGGCTACACCTTC
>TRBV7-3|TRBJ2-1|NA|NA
CASSSGQRANEQFF
TGTGCCAGCAGCTCGGGACAGCGGGCGAATGAGCAGTTCTTC
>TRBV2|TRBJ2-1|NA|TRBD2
CASTLLAGGNEQFF
TGTGCCAGCACGCTTCTAGCGGGGGGGAATGAGCAGTTCTTC
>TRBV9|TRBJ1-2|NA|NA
CASSTLKDGYTF
TGTGCCAGCAGCACTTTAAAGGATGGCTACACCTTC
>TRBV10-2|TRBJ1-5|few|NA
CASSAGNQPQHF
TGCGCCAGCAGTGCGGGCAATCAGCCCCAGCATTTT
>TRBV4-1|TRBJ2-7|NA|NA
CASSRGEGGYEQYF
TGCGCCAGCAGCCGCGGGGAGGGGGGGTACGAGCAGTACTTC
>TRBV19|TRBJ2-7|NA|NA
CASSILHRSYEQYF
TGTGCCAGTAGTATCCTGCACCGCTCCTACGAGCAGTACTTC
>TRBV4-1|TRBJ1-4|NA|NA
CASSQDPGDEKLFF
TGCGCCAGCAGCCAAGACCCAGGGGATGAAAAACTGTTTTTT
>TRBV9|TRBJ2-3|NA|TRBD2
CASSEEGGASGTSTDTQYF
TGTGCCAGCAGCGAGGAGGGGGGGGCTAGCGGGACTAGCACAGATACGCAGTATTTT
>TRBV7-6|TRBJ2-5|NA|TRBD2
CASSPVLAGAQQETQYF
TGTGCCAGCAGCCCTGTACTAGCGGGGGCTCAGCAAGAGACCCAGTACTTC
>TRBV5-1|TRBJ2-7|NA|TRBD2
CASRTSGGPYEQYF
TGCGCCAGCCGGACTAGCGGGGGACCCTACGAGCAGTACTTC
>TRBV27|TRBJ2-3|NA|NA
CASSFQRADTQYF
TGTGCCAGCAGTTTCCAGAGGGCAGATACGCAGTATTTT
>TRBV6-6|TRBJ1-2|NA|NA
CAGGMNYGYTF
TGTGCGGGTGGCATGAACTATGGCTACACCTTC
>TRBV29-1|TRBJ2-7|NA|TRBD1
CSVEDGRGQGYEQYF
TGCAGCGTTGAAGACGGTCGGGGACAGGGCTACGAGCAGTACTTC
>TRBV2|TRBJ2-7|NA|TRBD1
CASSRDRASYEQYF
TGTGCCAGCAGCAGGGACAGGGCCTCCTACGAGCAGTACTTC